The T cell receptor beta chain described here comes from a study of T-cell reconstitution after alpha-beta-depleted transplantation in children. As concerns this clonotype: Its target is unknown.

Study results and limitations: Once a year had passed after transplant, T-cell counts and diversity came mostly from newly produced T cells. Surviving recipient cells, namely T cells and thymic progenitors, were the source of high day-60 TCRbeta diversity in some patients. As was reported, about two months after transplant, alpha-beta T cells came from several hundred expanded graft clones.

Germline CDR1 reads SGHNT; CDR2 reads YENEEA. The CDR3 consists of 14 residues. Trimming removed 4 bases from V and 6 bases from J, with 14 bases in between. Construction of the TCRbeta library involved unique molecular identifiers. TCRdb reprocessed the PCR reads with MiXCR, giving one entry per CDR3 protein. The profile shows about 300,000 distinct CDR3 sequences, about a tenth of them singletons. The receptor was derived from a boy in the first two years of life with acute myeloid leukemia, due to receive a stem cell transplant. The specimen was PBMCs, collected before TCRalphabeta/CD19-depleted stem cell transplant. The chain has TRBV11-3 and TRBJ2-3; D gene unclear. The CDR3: CASSSARLGDTQYF. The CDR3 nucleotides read TGTGCCAGCAGCTCAGCCAGACTCGGGGATACGCAGTATTTT.